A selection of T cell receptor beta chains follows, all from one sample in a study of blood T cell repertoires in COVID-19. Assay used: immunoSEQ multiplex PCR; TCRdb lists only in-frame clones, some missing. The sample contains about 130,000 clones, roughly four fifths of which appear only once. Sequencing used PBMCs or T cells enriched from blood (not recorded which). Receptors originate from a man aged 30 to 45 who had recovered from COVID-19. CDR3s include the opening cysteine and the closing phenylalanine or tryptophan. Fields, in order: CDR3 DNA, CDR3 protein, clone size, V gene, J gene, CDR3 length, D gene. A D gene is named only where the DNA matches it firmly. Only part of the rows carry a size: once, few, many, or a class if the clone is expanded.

TGTGCCACCAGCAGTAGACAGGGAGGCTACTATGGCTACACCTTC	CATSSRQGGYYGYTF	-	TRBV15	TRBJ1-2	15	TRBD1
TGTGCCAGCAGCCCCGGACAGGGGAGCTCCTACGAGCAGTACTTC	CASSPGQGSSYEQYF	-	TRBV7-6	TRBJ2-7	15	TRBD1
TGTGCCAGCAGCGTGACAGGGGTTTCCACTGAAGCTTTCTTT	CASSVTGVSTEAFF	-	TRBV9	TRBJ1-1	14	TRBD1
TGTGCCAGCAGTGCGACAGGGGGCTTCTCCTCTGGGGCCAACGTCCTGACTTTC	CASSATGGFSSGANVLTF	-	TRBV6-1	TRBJ2-6	18	TRBD1
TGTGCCAGCATCTCAGGGAACACTGAAGCTTTCTTT	CASISGNTEAFF	-	TRBV6-5	TRBJ1-1	12	-
TGTGCCACTGTAAGACAGGGCCCTAAAGGCGGCTACACCTTC	CATVRQGPKGGYTF	-	TRBV21-1	TRBJ1-2	14	-
TGTGCCAGTAGTAGCGGCAGCCCCATTCTCCCCTACGAGCAGTACTTC	CASSSGSPILPYEQYF	-	TRBV19	TRBJ2-7	16	-
TGTGCCAGCAGCATGACTAGCGGGGGCCGGGGAGATACGCAGTATTTT	CASSMTSGGRGDTQYF	-	TRBV7-6	TRBJ2-3	16	TRBD2
TGCGCCAGCAGGGCTTCCGCAACTAGCAATCAGCCCCAGCATTTT	CASRASATSNQPQHF	medium-sized	TRBV4-1	TRBJ1-5	15	-
TGTGCCAGCAGCTTGAAAGCGGGGGGAATACAAGAGACCCAGTACTTC	CASSLKAGGIQETQYF	-	TRBV5-4	TRBJ2-5	16	TRBD2
TGTGCCAGCAGCCTCTATAGCGGGGGGGCTTCCAATGAGCAGTTCTTC	CASSLYSGGASNEQFF	-	TRBV3-1/TRBV3-2	TRBJ2-1	16	TRBD2
TGCGCCAGCAGCCAGTTACCAGGGGCTCCCGACTCTGGAAACACCATATATTTT	CASSQLPGAPDSGNTIYF	-	TRBV4-1	TRBJ1-3	18	-
TGTGCCAGCAGCGTTGGACAGGGGCACAACTATGGCTACACCTTC	CASSVGQGHNYGYTF	-	TRBV9	TRBJ1-2	15	TRBD1
TGTGCCAGCAGCCCCCGGACTAGCGGGACCGCCTACAATGAGCAGTTCTTC	CASSPRTSGTAYNEQFF	-	TRBV11-3	TRBJ2-1	17	TRBD2
TGTGCCAGCAGCTTACCCGGACAGCAAGGAAACACCATATATTTT	CASSLPGQQGNTIYF	-	TRBV7-6	TRBJ1-3	15	-
TGTGCCACCAGTGATAACCGATCACAGGGCTACACCTTC	CATSDNRSQGYTF	-	TRBV24-1	TRBJ1-2	13	-
TGTGCCAGCAGGCCCGGACTGGGAAAACTGTTTTTT	CASRPGLGKLFF	-	TRBV6-5	TRBJ1-4	12	-